This T cell receptor (beta chain) was observed in a study of low-dose radiotherapy and immunotherapy resistance in tumors. With regard to this clonotype: This sequence may be a read error, since a much larger clone differs from it by one base.

V was clipped by 6 bases and J by 2 bases; unmatched bases: 15. Per germline, CDR1 SEHNR and CDR2 FQNEAQ (reference sequence). CDR3 length: 17 amino acids. Primers targeting TRAV and TRBV primed first-strand cDNA, covering alpha and beta chains. For amplifying TCRs, the PCR ran for about 20 cycles with Phusion, which was used together with a constant-region primer and the adapter on the V primers. TCRdb reanalysed the reads using MiXCR and keeps one entry per CDR3 protein. There are some 85,000 distinct CDR3 sequences in the sample; approximately 17% occur only once, and 5% to 6.5% lies in the top ten. Time point reported: before trial treatment. All of the donors were given nivolumab, ipilimumab, aspirin, low-dose cyclophosphamide and low-dose radiotherapy as part of RACIN, a single-arm trial. Patients eligible had advanced solid tumors without tumor-infiltrating lymphocytes.

This receptor was obtained from a male donor with prostate cancer. V usage is TRBV7-9 and J usage is TRBJ1-1; 7 bases line up with TRBD1. The sample here was PBMCs, taken before treatment. This CDR3 is CASRLILGTARNTEAFF. The CDR3 DNA is TGTGCCAGCAGGTTAATTCTGGGGACAGCGCGCAACACTGAAGCTTTCTTT.